In this sample, the clone carrying this TCR beta chain turned up once. Per germline, CDR1 MNHEY and CDR2 SVGAGI. The CDR3 is made up of 15 amino acids. With 2 bases removed from V and 6 bases from J, the gap between germline ends came to 17 bases. The record originates from a study of tumor T cells in aggressive B-cell lymphoma. TCRdb's copy holds only in-frame clones and misses some; the assay was immunoSEQ multiplex PCR. The top ten clones hold under 5.5% of a sample with around 8,400 clones, approximately 82% of them seen once. The genes are TRBV6-5 and TRBJ2-7, with D perhaps TRBD1 (6 bases). Sequencing input: tumor tissue. The clonotype comes from an adult with diffuse large B cell lymphoma. CDR3: CASSYRVQGLSEQYF. CDR3 nucleotides: TGTGCCAGCAGTTACCGGGTACAGGGTTTGAGCGAGCAGTACTTC.